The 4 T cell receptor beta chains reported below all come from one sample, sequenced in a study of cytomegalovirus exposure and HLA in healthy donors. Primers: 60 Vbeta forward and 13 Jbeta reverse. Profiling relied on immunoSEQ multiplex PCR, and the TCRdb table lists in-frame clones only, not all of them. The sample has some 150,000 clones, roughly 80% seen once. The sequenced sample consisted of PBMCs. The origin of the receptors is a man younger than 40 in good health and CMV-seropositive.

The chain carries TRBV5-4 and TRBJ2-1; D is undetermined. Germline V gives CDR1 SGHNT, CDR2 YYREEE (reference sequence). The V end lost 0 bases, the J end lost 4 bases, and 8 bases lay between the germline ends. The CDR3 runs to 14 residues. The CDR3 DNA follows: TGTGCCAGCAGCTTGGAACCGGGTTACAATGAGCAGTTCTTC. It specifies CASSLEPGYNEQFF.

CDR3 nucleotide sequence: TGTGCCAGCAGCTTTTTCGGTTCAGATACGCAGTATTTT. This encodes CASSFFGSDTQYF. This chain uses TRBV7-9 with TRBJ2-3; no reliable D call. V lost 3 bases and J 4 bases, leaving 8 bases between the germline ends. CDR3 size: 13 residues. Germline V gives CDR1 SEHNR, CDR2 FQNEAQ (reference sequence).

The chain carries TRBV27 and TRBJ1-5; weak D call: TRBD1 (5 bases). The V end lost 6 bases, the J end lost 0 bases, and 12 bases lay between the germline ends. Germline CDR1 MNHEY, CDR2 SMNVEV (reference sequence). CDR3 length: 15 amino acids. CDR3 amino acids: CASSLGADSNQPQHF. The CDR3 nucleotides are TGTGCCAGCAGCCTTGGGGCGGATAGCAATCAGCCCCAGCATTTT.

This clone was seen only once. In DNA, the CDR3 is TGTGCCAGCAGTTACACAGGGAGAGAGACCCAGTACTTC. Its translation: CASSYTGRETQYF. The genes are TRBV6-5 and TRBJ2-5; the D gene is possibly TRBD1 (6 bases). Germline CDR1 reads MNHEY; CDR2 reads SVGAGI. Trimming stripped 2 bases from V and 4 bases from J, with 8 bases between. CDR3 length equals 13 residues.